This paragraph reports one T cell receptor (beta chain). The antigen remains unidentified. Within the sample, other DNA sequences also encode this same CDR3. These data come from a study of shared clonotypes between healthy human individuals. Across the study: Sampling drew on donors who were two women and a few men aged 18 to 49. Study-level findings and limits: Sampling was confined to blood; repertoires within tissues likely differ.

The V end lost 2 bases, the J end lost 4 bases, and 3 bases lay between the germline ends. In germline, CDR1 is SGHTS, CDR2 YDEGEE. This CDR3 has 11 amino acids. TCRdb's copy holds only in-frame clones and misses some; the assay was immunoSEQ multiplex PCR. Among a few million clones listed, approximately 95% were seen once. This TCR was sampled from a man in his late teens or twenties in good health. Some clones in this sample may be carry-over from other donors' samples. This chain connects TRBV5-8 to TRBJ2-5; unclear D gene. Sequencing used naive CD4+ T cells from PBMCs. Subset noted: CD45RA+ positively selected. CDR3: CASSFGETQYF. The CDR3 DNA reads as TGTGCCAGCAGCTTTGGAGAGACCCAGTACTTC.